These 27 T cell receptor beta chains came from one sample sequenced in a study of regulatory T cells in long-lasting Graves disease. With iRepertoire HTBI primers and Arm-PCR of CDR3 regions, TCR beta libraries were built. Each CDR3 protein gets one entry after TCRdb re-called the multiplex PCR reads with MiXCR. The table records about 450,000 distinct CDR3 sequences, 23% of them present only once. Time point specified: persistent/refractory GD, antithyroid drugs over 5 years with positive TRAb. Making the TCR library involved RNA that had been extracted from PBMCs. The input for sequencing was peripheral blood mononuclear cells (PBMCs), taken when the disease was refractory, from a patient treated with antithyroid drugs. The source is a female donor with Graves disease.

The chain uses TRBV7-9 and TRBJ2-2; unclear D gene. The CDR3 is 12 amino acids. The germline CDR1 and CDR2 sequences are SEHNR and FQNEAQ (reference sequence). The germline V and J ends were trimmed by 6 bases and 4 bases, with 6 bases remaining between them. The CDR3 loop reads CASRDFTGELFF. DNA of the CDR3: TGTGCCAGCAGGGATTTCACCGGGGAGCTGTTTTTT.

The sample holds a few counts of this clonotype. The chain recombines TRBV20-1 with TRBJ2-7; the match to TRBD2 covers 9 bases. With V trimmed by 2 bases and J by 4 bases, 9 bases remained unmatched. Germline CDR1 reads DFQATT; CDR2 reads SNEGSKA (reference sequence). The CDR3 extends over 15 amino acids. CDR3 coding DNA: TGCAGTGCTAGATGGGCGGGAGGGCCTATATACGAGCAGTACTTC. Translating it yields CSARWAGGPIYEQYF.

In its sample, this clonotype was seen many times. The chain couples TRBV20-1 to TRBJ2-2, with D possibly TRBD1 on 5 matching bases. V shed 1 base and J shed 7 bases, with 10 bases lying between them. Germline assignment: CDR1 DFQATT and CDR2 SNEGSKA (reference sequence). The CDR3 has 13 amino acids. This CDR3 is CSARGTSRGELFF. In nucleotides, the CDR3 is TGCAGTGCTAGAGGGACAAGCCGCGGGGAGCTGTTTTTT.

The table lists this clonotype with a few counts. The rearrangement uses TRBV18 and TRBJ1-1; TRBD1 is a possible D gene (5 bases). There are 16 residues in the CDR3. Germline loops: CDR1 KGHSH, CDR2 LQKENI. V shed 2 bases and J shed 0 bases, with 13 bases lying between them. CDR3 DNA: TGTGCCAGCTCACCAAGAGGGACTCCCATGAACACTGAAGCTTTCTTT. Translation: CASSPRGTPMNTEAFF. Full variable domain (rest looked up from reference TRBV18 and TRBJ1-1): NAGVMQNPRHLVRRRGQEARLRCSPMKGHSHVYWYRQLPEEGLKFMVYLQKENIIDESGMPKERFSAEFPKEGPSILRIQQVVRGDSAAYFCASSPRGTPMNTEAFFGQGTRLTVV.

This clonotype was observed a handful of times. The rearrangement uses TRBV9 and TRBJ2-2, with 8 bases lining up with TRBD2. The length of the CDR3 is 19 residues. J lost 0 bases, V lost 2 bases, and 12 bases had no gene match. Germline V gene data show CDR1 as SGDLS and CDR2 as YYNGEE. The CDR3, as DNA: TGTGCCAGCAGCGTCACTGGCGGGAGGAAAGTTGCGAACACCGGGGAGCTGTTTTTT. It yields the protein CASSVTGGRKVANTGELFF.

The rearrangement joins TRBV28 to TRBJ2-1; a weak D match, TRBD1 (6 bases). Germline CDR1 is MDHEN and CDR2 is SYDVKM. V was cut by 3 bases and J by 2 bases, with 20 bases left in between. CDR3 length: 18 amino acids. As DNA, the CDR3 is TGTGCCAGCAGTTTCCGGGCCTTGGACAGTCTCCCCTACAATGAGCAGTTCTTC. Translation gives CASSFRALDSLPYNEQFF.

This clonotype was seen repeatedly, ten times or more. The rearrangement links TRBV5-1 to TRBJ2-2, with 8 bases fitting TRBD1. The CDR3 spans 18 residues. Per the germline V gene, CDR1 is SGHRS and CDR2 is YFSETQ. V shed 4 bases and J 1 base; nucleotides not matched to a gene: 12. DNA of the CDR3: TGCGCCAGCAGCCTCGACCCGATAGGGACAGGGAACACCGGGGAGCTGTTTTTT. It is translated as CASSLDPIGTGNTGELFF.

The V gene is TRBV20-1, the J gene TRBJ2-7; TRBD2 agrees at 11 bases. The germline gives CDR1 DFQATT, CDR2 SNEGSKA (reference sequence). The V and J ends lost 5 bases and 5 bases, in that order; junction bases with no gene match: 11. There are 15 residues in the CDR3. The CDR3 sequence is CSAPTTSGIFNEQYF. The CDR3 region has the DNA TGCAGTGCTCCGACGACTAGCGGGATATTCAACGAGCAGTACTTC.

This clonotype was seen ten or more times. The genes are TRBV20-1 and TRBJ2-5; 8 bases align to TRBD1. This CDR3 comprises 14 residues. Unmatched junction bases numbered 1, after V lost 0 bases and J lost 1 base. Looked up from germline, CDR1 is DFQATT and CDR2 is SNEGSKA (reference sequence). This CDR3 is CSARDDRGQETQYF. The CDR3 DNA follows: TGCAGTGCTAGAGATGACAGGGGCCAAGAGACCCAGTACTTC.

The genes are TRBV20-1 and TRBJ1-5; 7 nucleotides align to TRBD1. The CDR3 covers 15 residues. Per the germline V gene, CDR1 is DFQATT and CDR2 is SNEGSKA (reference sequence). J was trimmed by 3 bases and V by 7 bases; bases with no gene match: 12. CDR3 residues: CSVGEQGGDNQPQHF. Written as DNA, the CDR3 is TGCAGTGTTGGCGAGCAGGGGGGGGACAATCAGCCCCAGCATTTT.

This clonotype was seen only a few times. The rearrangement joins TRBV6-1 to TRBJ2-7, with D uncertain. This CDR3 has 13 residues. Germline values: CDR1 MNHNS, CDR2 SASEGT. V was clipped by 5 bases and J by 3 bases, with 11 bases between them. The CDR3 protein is CASSRDGDYEQYF. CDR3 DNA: TGTGCCAGCAGTCGTGACGGAGACTACGAGCAGTACTTC.

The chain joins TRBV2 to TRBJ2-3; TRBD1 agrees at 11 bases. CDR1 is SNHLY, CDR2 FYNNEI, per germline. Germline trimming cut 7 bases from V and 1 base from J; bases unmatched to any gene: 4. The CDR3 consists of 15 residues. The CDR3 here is CASNTDRGRTDTQYF. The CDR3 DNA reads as TGTGCCAGCAATACGGACAGGGGGCGCACAGATACGCAGTATTTT.

The CDR3 DNA reads TGCAGCGTTGAAGCGAGGACACAACACACTGAAGCTTTCTTT. It specifies CSVEARTQHTEAFF. V gene TRBV29-1 combines with J gene TRBJ1-1; D is possibly TRBD1 (5 bases). In germline, CDR1 is SQVTM, CDR2 ANQGSEA. V lost 1 base to trimming and J lost 3 bases, with 12 bases between them. This CDR3 has 14 amino acids.

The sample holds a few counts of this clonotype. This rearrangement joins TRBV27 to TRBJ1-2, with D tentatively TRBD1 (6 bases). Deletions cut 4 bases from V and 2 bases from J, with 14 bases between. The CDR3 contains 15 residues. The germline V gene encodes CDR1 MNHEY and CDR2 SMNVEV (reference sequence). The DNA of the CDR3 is TGTGCCAGCAGTTCCGTCCAGGGACAAAACTATGGCTACACCTTC. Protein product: CASSSVQGQNYGYTF.

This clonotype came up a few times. DNA of the CDR3: TGTGCCAGCAGCTTAGGAGCAGAGCTAGCGTACGAGCAGTACTTC. This encodes CASSLGAELAYEQYF. This chain uses TRBV7-9 with TRBJ2-7; possible D gene TRBD2, 6 bases. V lost 1 base and J lost 4, with 14 bases in between. This CDR3 region has 15 residues. Germline CDR1 and CDR2: SEHNR and FQNEAQ (reference sequence).

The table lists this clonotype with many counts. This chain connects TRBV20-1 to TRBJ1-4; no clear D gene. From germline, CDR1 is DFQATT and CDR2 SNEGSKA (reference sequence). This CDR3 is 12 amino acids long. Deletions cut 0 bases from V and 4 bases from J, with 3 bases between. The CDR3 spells CSARDSNEKLFF. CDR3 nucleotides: TGCAGTGCTAGAGATAGTAATGAAAAACTGTTTTTT.

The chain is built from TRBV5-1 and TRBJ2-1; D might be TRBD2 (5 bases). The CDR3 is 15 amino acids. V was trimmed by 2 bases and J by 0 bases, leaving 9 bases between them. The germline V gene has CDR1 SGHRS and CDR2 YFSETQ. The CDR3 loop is CASSFSGLSYNEQFF. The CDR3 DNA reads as TGCGCCAGCAGCTTTTCCGGACTCTCCTACAATGAGCAGTTCTTC.

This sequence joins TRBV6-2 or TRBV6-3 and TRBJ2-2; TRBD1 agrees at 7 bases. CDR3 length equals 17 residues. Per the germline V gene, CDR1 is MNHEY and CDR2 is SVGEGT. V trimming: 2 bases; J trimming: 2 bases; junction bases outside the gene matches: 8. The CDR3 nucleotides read TGTGCCAGCAGTTACCCGACAGGGAAGTATAACACCGGGGAGCTGTTTTTT. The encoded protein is CASSYPTGKYNTGELFF.

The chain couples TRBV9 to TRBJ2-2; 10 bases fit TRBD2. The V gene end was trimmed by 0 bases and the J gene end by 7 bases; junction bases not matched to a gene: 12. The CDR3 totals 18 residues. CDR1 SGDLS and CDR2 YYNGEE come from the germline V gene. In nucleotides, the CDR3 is TGTGCCAGCAGCGTAGATTGGCAAGCGGGAGGGCGACACGGGGAGCTGTTTTTT. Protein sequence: CASSVDWQAGGRHGELFF.

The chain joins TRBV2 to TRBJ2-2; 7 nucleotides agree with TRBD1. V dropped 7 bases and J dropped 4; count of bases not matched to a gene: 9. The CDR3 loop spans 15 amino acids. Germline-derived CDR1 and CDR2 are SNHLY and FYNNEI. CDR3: CASTLGGIGTGELFF. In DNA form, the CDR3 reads TGTGCCAGCACCCTAGGGGGCATCGGCACCGGGGAGCTGTTTTTT.

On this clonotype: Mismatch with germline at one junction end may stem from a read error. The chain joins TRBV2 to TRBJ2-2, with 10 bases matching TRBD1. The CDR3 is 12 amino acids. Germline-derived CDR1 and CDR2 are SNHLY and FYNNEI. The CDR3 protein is CTSRAGDRGLFF. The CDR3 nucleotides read TGTACCAGCAGGGCGGGGGACAGGGGGCTGTTTTTT.

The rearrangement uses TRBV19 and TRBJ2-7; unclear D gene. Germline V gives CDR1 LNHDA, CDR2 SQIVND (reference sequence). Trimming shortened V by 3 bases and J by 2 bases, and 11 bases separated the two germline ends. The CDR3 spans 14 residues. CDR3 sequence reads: CASSISGNPYEQYF. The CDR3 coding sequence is TGTGCCAGTAGTATTAGTGGGAACCCCTACGAGCAGTACTTC.

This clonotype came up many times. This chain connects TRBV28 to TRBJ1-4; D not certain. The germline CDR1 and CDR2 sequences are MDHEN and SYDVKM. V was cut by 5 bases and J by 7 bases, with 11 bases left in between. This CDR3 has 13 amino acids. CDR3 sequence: CASSPPGPEKLFF. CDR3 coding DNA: TGTGCCAGCAGTCCCCCAGGTCCTGAAAAACTGTTTTTT.

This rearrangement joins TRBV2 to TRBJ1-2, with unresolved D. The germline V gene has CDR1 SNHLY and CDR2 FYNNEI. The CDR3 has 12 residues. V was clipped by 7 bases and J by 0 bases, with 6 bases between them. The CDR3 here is CASNSANYGYTF. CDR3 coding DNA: TGTGCCAGCAATTCCGCTAACTATGGCTACACCTTC.

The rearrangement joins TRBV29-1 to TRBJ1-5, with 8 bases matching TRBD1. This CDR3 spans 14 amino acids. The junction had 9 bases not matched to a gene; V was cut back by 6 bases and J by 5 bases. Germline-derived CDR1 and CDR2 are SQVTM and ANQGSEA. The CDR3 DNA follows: TGCAGCGTGGGGACCGGGACAGGCGATCAGCCCCAGCATTTT. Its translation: CSVGTGTGDQPQHF.

CDR3 DNA sequence: TGTGCCAGCAGTGACCAGAAACTAGCGGGAGGGCCCATTGAGCAGTTCTTC. This gives the protein CASSDQKLAGGPIEQFF. The chain carries TRBV28 and TRBJ2-1; 13 bases map to TRBD2. Losses at the gene ends were 5 bases for V and 9 bases for J; bases not matched to a gene: 13. In germline, CDR1 is MDHEN, CDR2 SYDVKM. This CDR3 is built from 17 residues.

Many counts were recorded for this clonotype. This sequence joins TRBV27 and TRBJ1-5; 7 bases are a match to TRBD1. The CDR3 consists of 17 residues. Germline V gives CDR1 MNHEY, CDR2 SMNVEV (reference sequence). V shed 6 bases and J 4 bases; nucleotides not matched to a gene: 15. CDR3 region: CASSPLVRQGWNQPQHF. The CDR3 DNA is TGTGCCAGCAGCCCCCTCGTCCGACAGGGTTGGAATCAGCCCCAGCATTTT.